Below are 16 T cell receptor beta chains sequenced from a single sample in a study of T-cell reconstitution after alpha-beta-depleted transplantation in children. Unique molecular identifiers were built into the TCRbeta library. TCRdb processed the PCR reads anew with MiXCR; each CDR3 protein has one entry. In the table there are approximately 520,000 distinct CDR3 sequences, 10% to 12% of which are singletons. Sequencing was performed on PBMCs, mostly from graft donor cells, taken 180 days after TCRalphabeta/CD19-depleted stem cell transplant. All receptors come from a female patient between 2 and 10 years old who had a stem cell transplant for aplastic anemia, so the T cells may come from the graft donor.

This clonotype was seen a handful of times. J is TRBJ1-2 and V is TRBV20-1; 10 bases map to TRBD1. CDR1 and CDR2 (germline): DFQATT, SNEGSKA (reference sequence). The CDR3 totals 16 residues. The V and J ends lost 7 bases and 5 bases, in that order; junction bases with no gene match: 16. The DNA for the CDR3 is TGCAGTGTTAGTAGTGGATTCGGGACAGGGGTGTATGGCTACACCTTC. This gives the protein CSVSSGFGTGVYGYTF.

V and J are TRBV7-6 and TRBJ1-5, with D perhaps TRBD1 (6 bases). This CDR3 contains 16 residues. Germline assignment: CDR1 SGHVS and CDR2 FNYEAQ. V lost 1 base and J 4 bases, leaving 14 bases between the germline ends. The CDR3 loop reads CASSLGQGRANQPQHF. The DNA of the CDR3 is TGTGCCAGCAGCTTAGGTCAGGGGAGAGCAAATCAGCCCCAGCATTTT.

This clonotype was detected many times. The CDR3 region is CASSYPKRELGEQFF. The CDR3 bases are TGTGCCAGCAGTTACCCGAAGCGGGAGTTAGGTGAGCAGTTCTTC. This chain joins TRBV6-2 or TRBV6-3 and TRBJ2-1, with 8 bases that match TRBD2. The ends lost 2 bases at V and 9 bases at J; junction bases unmatched: 9. In germline, CDR1 is MNHEY, CDR2 SVGEGT. The CDR3 runs to 15 residues.

The chain combines TRBV7-2 with TRBJ2-7; tentatively, D is TRBD1 (6 bases). The germline V gene has CDR1 SGHTA and CDR2 FQGNSA. With 6 bases removed from V and 3 bases from J, the gap between germline ends came to 15 bases. This CDR3 is 14 amino acids long. The CDR3 sequence: CASSSGQTIYEQYV. CDR3 nucleotide sequence: TGTGCCAGCAGTTCCGGACAGACCATCTACGAGCAGTACGTC.

This clonotype was seen a handful of times. V and J are TRBV28 and TRBJ1-4; 8 nucleotides match TRBD1. This CDR3 spans 17 amino acids. V lost 5 bases, J lost 3 bases, and 11 bases stayed unmatched. CDR1 and CDR2 (germline): MDHEN, SYDVKM. CDR3 in amino acids: CASSPGQDLLANEKLFF. The CDR3 DNA sequence: TGTGCCAGCAGTCCGGGACAGGACCTTCTGGCTAATGAAAAACTGTTTTTT.

In its sample, this clonotype was seen many times. The rearrangement uses TRBV28 and TRBJ1-2; no clear D. The germline V gene has CDR1 MDHEN and CDR2 SYDVKM. Trimming left V 1 base short and J 4 bases short, with 28 bases between. The length of the CDR3 is 20 residues. CDR3 nucleotide sequence: TGTGCCAGCAGTTTATATCACCCCTTTGACTCGCCTTGGACGGTCTATGGCTACACCTTC. Encoded protein: CASSLYHPFDSPWTVYGYTF.

The chain carries TRBV6-5 and TRBJ2-3, with 9 bases lining up with TRBD2. V was pared by 0 bases and J by 4 bases, with 14 bases of the junction left unmatched. From germline, CDR1 is MNHEY and CDR2 SVGAGI. The CDR3 runs to 19 residues. DNA of the CDR3: TGTGCCAGCAGTTACTCGCGTCCTCAAGCGGGAGGTGTCGCAGATACGCAGTATTTT. It codes for CASSYSRPQAGGVADTQYF.

The chain uses TRBV20-1 and TRBJ1-2; no reliable D call. Per germline, CDR1 DFQATT and CDR2 SNEGSKA (reference sequence). The CDR3 is 10 amino acids. CDR3 in amino acids: CSAIGRGYTF. Here the CDR3 DNA reads TGCAGCGCGATTGGCCGTGGCTACACCTTC.

This clonotype was seen a handful of times. This chain uses TRBV19 with TRBJ1-5; TRBD1 aligns across 10 bases. The CDR3 runs to 14 residues. Germline CDR1 reads LNHDA; CDR2 reads SQIVND (reference sequence). V lost 5 bases to trimming and J lost 7 bases; unmatched junction nucleotides: 5. The CDR3 sequence: CASSSGTGEQPQHF. The CDR3 DNA follows: TGTGCCAGTAGTTCCGGGACAGGGGAGCAGCCCCAGCATTTT.

The chain carries TRBV24-1 and TRBJ1-5; D might be TRBD1 (5 bases). The germline CDR1 and CDR2 sequences are KGHDR and SFDVKD. Trimming pared 3 bases from V and 4 bases from J, leaving 9 bases between. The CDR3 has 14 amino acids. The DNA of the CDR3 is TGTGCCACCAGTGATCGGGCAGGGAATCAGCCCCAGCATTTT. This sequence encodes CATSDRAGNQPQHF.

This clonotype was observed a few times. V usage is TRBV29-1 and J usage is TRBJ2-7; tentative D call: TRBD2 (5 bases). Germline V gene lookup returns CDR1 SQVTM and CDR2 ANQGSEA. The CDR3 has 14 amino acids. V was shortened by 1 base and J by 7 bases, with 17 bases between the two germline ends. In nucleotides, the CDR3 is TGCAGCGTTGAAGTTGAAGACTACGCAAGGGAGCAGTACTTC. It codes for CSVEVEDYAREQYF.

This clonotype was seen repeatedly, ten times or more. The J gene is TRBJ2-1, the V gene TRBV7-3; D is unresolved. The V gene's germline CDR1 is SGHTA and CDR2 FQGTGA. The CDR3 length is 15 residues. Trimming pared 1 base from V and 2 bases from J, leaving 9 bases between. The CDR3 region has the DNA TGTGCCAGCAGCTTAAGGGAAAAGCCCTACAATGAGCAGTTCTTC. It codes for CASSLREKPYNEQFF.

The rearrangement uses TRBV28 and TRBJ2-7; D gene unclear. This CDR3 region has 14 residues. The V end was cut by 1 base, the J end by 4 bases, with 11 bases between. Per the germline V gene, CDR1 is MDHEN and CDR2 is SYDVKM. The CDR3 DNA reads TGTGCCAGCAGTTTATTGGGCAGAAGATACGAGCAGTACTTC. Protein sequence: CASSLLGRRYEQYF.

The chain is built from TRBV12-3 or TRBV12-4 and TRBJ2-7; tentative D call: TRBD2 (6 bases). The CDR3 loop spans 13 amino acids. V lost 3 bases, J lost 4 bases, and 10 bases lay in between. The CDR3 here is CASSFMGGYEQYF. CDR3 nucleotide sequence: TGTGCCAGCAGTTTCATGGGGGGATACGAGCAGTACTTC.

This clonotype was observed a handful of times. V usage is TRBV12-3 or TRBV12-4 and J usage is TRBJ1-2; unclear D gene. The CDR3 is 11 amino acids. V was cut by 5 bases and J by 3 bases, with 4 bases left in between. As DNA, the CDR3 is TGTGCCAGCAGTCCCGACTATGGCTACACCTTC. Translated, it gives CASSPDYGYTF.

The chain carries TRBV28 and TRBJ2-5; the D call may be TRBD1 or TRBD2 (5 bases each). The V and J ends lost 5 bases and 1 base respectively, with 11 bases between them. CDR1 MDHEN and CDR2 SYDVKM come from the germline V gene. CDR3 size: 14 residues. In nucleotides, the CDR3 is TGTGCCAGCAGTCCTTGGGACGGCCAAGAGACCCAGTACTTC. Translated, it gives CASSPWDGQETQYF.